The 18 T cell receptor beta chains below were found in one sample sequenced in a study of CD8 T cells in ankylosing spondylitis. Study findings and constraints: For ankylosing spondylitis blood, a TCR beta motif of fewer than 10 highly homologous variants appeared characteristic.

TCRdb re-analysed the 5' RACE reads in MiXCR, keeping a single row per CDR3 protein. The sample records some 840,000 distinct CDR3 sequences, 10% to 15% being singletons. No antigens are known for them. The specimen was blood, either unsorted or a sorted T cell fraction (not recorded which). The source is a male donor with ankylosing spondylitis.

This chain uses TRBV5-1 with TRBJ2-7; D could derive from TRBD1 or TRBD2 (5 bases each). The CDR3 covers 14 residues. Germline-derived CDR1 and CDR2 are SGHRS and YFSETQ. The V end was cut by 1 base, the J end by 5 bases, with 13 bases between. CDR3 residues: CASSLRQRGDEQYF. CDR3 bases: TGCGCCAGCAGCTTGAGACAGAGAGGGGACGAGCAGTACTTC.

The V and J genes are TRBV20-1 and TRBJ2-3; 11 nucleotides agree with TRBD2. This CDR3 comprises 16 residues. V lost 6 bases and J lost 0; bases outside the gene matches: 8. CDR1 and CDR2 (germline): DFQATT, SNEGSKA (reference sequence). The DNA for the CDR3 is TGCAGTGCGGGGGGACTAGCGGACGCTAGCACAGATACGCAGTATTTT. This translates into CSAGGLADASTDTQYF.

Concerning this clonotype itself: At one of its ends the junction is not consistent with the germline gene, which may arise from a read error. This chain uses TRBV4-3 with TRBJ2-2; TRBD2 agrees at 13 bases. The CDR3 contains 20 residues. CDR1 is LGHNA and CDR2 is YSLEER in the germline V gene. CDR3 bases: TGCGCCAGCAGCCAACTACCTGGGACTAGCGGGATGATAGGGACCGGGGAGCAGTTTTTT. It codes for CASSQLPGTSGMIGTGEQFF.

This chain connects TRBV20-1 to TRBJ1-6; the match to TRBD1 covers 9 bases. Trimming cost V 3 bases and J 13 bases; bases outside gene matches: 10. Germline V gives CDR1 DFQATT, CDR2 SNEGSKA (reference sequence). CDR3 length equals 14 residues. The CDR3 sequence: CSARSTGGLSPLHF. The CDR3 DNA follows: TGCAGTGCTAGGTCGACAGGGGGTCTTTCTCCCCTCCACTTT.

The rearrangement joins TRBV12-3 or TRBV12-4 to TRBJ2-2; 11 nucleotides align to TRBD1. The length of the CDR3 is 15 residues. Germline trimming cut 4 bases from V and 7 bases from J; bases unmatched to any gene: 5. The CDR3 loop reads CASSWDRGGIGELFF. The CDR3 region has the DNA TGTGCCAGCAGTTGGGACAGGGGGGGGATCGGGGAGCTGTTTTTT.

This sequence joins TRBV7-9 and TRBJ1-3; tentative D call: TRBD1 (6 bases). V lost 6 bases and J lost 0, with 12 bases in between. Germline V gene sequence: CDR1 SEHNR, CDR2 FQNEAQ (reference sequence). CDR3 length: 15 residues. CDR3 sequence: CASRKQGGSGNTIYF. CDR3 coding DNA: TGTGCCAGCAGAAAACAGGGAGGCTCTGGAAACACCATATATTTT.

CDR3 in DNA: TGTGCCAGCAGCTTAAATTCCGGGACCTTCTATGGCTACACCTTC. Encoded protein: CASSLNSGTFYGYTF. This chain joins TRBV7-2 and TRBJ1-2, with D perhaps TRBD1 (5 bases). This CDR3 has 15 amino acids. Germline V CDR1 and CDR2: SGHTA, FQGNSA. V shed 2 bases and J shed 4 bases, with 14 bases lying between them.

V gene TRBV20-1 combines with J gene TRBJ2-2, with TRBD2 matching over 13 bases. Germline V gene data show CDR1 as DFQATT and CDR2 as SNEGSKA (reference sequence). With 4 bases clipped from V and 4 bases from J, the junction kept 3 bases outside the gene matches. This CDR3 has 15 residues. In DNA, the CDR3 is TGCAGTGCTACTACTAGCGGGAGGGCCACCGGGGAGCTGTTTTTT. Its protein product is CSATTSGRATGELFF.

This clonotype was picked up a small number of times. The J gene is TRBJ1-5, the V gene TRBV6-5; possible D gene TRBD1, 5 bases. Germline V gene sequence: CDR1 MNHEY, CDR2 SVGAGI. The CDR3 has 18 amino acids. Between the trimmed V and J ends, which lost 2 bases and 1 base, there was a span of 18 bases. As DNA, the CDR3 is TGTGCCAGCAGTTACGGGGCAGCCCGGCGCTGGAGCAATCAGCCCCAGCATTTT. Translated: CASSYGAARRWSNQPQHF.

This clonotype has more than one count but fewer than ten. The rearrangement joins TRBV29-1 to TRBJ2-1; the match to TRBD2 covers 7 bases. Germline V CDR1 and CDR2: SQVTM, ANQGSEA. The CDR3 loop spans 14 amino acids. Trimming cost V 3 bases and J 8 bases; bases outside gene matches: 10. CDR3 loop: CSVDSLAEGDEQFF. The CDR3 DNA follows: TGCAGCGTTGATAGTCTAGCGGAGGGAGATGAGCAGTTCTTC.

This clonotype was detected a few times. The chain joins TRBV5-1 to TRBJ2-3; 9 nucleotides line up with TRBD2. Germline trimming cut 5 bases from V and 0 bases from J; bases unmatched to any gene: 7. Germline values: CDR1 SGHRS, CDR2 YFSETQ. The CDR3 runs 16 residues. The CDR3 protein is CASSFGTSRSTDTQYF. In DNA form, the CDR3 reads TGCGCCAGCAGTTTCGGGACTAGCCGGAGCACAGATACGCAGTATTTT.

The chain is built from TRBV20-1 and TRBJ2-3; D not certain. The CDR3 loop spans 11 amino acids. Germline V lookup: CDR1 DFQATT, CDR2 SNEGSKA (reference sequence). Deletions cut 6 bases from V and 3 bases from J, with 7 bases between. CDR3 sequence: CSALRTDTQYF. DNA for the CDR3: TGCAGTGCCCTCAGGACAGATACGCAGTATTTT.

This clonotype turned up a few times. The chain uses TRBV15 and TRBJ1-2, with D hard to call. Germline values: CDR1 LNHNV, CDR2 YYDKDF (reference sequence). Between the trimmed V and J ends, which lost 5 bases and 2 bases, there was a span of 12 bases. The CDR3 contains 14 residues. CDR3 DNA: TGTGCCACCAGCCGCTCGGAGCCCAACTATGGCTACACCTTC. Translating it yields CATSRSEPNYGYTF.

This clonotype was counted a few times. The V call is TRBV11-2, the J call TRBJ2-6, with D possibly matching TRBD1 (6 bases). From germline, CDR1 is SGHAT and CDR2 FQNNGV. V was clipped by 5 bases and J by 0 bases, with 11 bases between them. CDR3 size: 16 residues. The CDR3 spells CASSIGQYSGANVLTF. The CDR3 nucleotides read TGTGCCAGCAGCATTGGACAGTACTCTGGGGCCAACGTCCTGACTTTC.

This clonotype was counted ten times or more. The chain links TRBV5-1 to TRBJ2-1; D remains unclear. The CDR3 consists of 12 residues. The V end lost 3 bases, the J end lost 6 bases, and 7 bases lay between the germline ends. Germline-derived CDR1 and CDR2 are SGHRS and YFSETQ. The CDR3 nucleotides read TGCGCCAGCAGCTCGAGACTCAATGAGCAGTTCTTC. Translating it yields CASSSRLNEQFF.

This clonotype was picked up many times. The chain joins TRBV6-1 to TRBJ2-6; D gene uncertain. The V and J ends lost 6 bases and 7 bases respectively, with 16 bases between them. The CDR3 has 15 residues. CDR1 and CDR2 (germline): MNHNS, SASEGT. CDR3 nucleotide sequence: TGTGCCAGCAGATCGTCAGGTGGTCACGCCAACGTCCTGACTTTC. Amino acids: CASRSSGGHANVLTF.

This clonotype has more than one count but fewer than ten. Written as DNA, the CDR3 is TGTGCCAGCGGATTTGGTAGTTACTATGGCTACACCTTC. It specifies CASGFGSYYGYTF. The chain carries TRBV6-2 or TRBV6-3 and TRBJ1-2; D is ambiguous. This CDR3 contains 13 residues. Germline V gene data show CDR1 as MNHEY and CDR2 as SVGEGT. The germline V and J ends were trimmed by 8 bases and 3 bases, with 13 bases remaining between them.

This clonotype was seen repeatedly, ten times or more. V is TRBV4-3 and J is TRBJ2-7; D gene uncertain. V was cut by 0 bases and J by 2 bases, with 11 bases left in between. CDR1 LGHNA and CDR2 YSLEER come from the germline V gene. CDR3 length equals 15 residues. The CDR3 nucleotides read TGCGCCAGCAGCCAAGATATGGAGTGGCCCTACGAGCAGTACTTC. It codes for CASSQDMEWPYEQYF.